These T cell receptor beta chains were read from a single sample in a study of shared clonotypes between healthy human individuals. The data were produced by immunoSEQ multiplex PCR, yet TCRdb's version contains in-frame clones alone and is incomplete. Here the sample spans about 1 million clones, roughly 75% being singletons. Sample: memory CD4+ T cells sorted from blood. Receptor source: a young man in good health. Both conserved end residues are trimmed from each CDR3. Each record gives: CDR3 protein, clone size, V gene, D gene, J gene. The D gene is left open where the match is weak. Size is stated for part of the rows, as once, few or many counts, or as a class when the clone is expanded.

ASSSGTGKNYGYT	NA	TRBV5-1	TRBD1	TRBJ1-2
ASRFDSPQETQY	NA	TRBV5-1	NA	TRBJ2-5
ASSEGGRGQPQH	NA	TRBV2	NA	TRBJ1-5
ASSTRTGGGEPQH	NA	TRBV10-1	TRBD1	TRBJ1-5
AIRSRVDTEAF	NA	TRBV10-3	NA	TRBJ1-1
ASSTTGTLDQPQH	few	TRBV5-1	NA	TRBJ1-5
AWSTAGEQF	NA	TRBV30	NA	TRBJ2-1
ASSLTSGVYNEQF	NA	TRBV6-5	TRBD2	TRBJ2-1
ASSTQGDEQY	NA	TRBV5-1	NA	TRBJ2-7
ASSLEAAGRPYNEQF	NA	TRBV5-1	NA	TRBJ2-1
AWSSGGRDTDTQY	NA	TRBV30	TRBD2	TRBJ2-3
ASSGAGGLDLAYNEQF	few	TRBV9	TRBD1	TRBJ2-1
ASSPGLAEKLF	NA	TRBV6-6	NA	TRBJ1-4
ASSGDRGYT	few	TRBV18	NA	TRBJ1-2
ASSPPIPTGGEQY	NA	TRBV18	TRBD1	TRBJ2-7
ASSISSEQY	once	TRBV19	NA	TRBJ2-7
ASSEGGVPGQY	NA	TRBV6-1	NA	TRBJ2-5
ASSLELAGAYEQY	NA	TRBV5-5	TRBD2	TRBJ2-7
ASTTSGQGYEQY	NA	TRBV28	TRBD1	TRBJ2-7
ASSLESGIYEQY	many	TRBV7-9	NA	TRBJ2-7
SVEGVGGVGYT	NA	TRBV29-1	NA	TRBJ1-2
ASSYTGFEQY	few	TRBV6-7	NA	TRBJ2-7
ASSELPAKNIQY	NA	TRBV6-1	NA	TRBJ2-4
ATKEGERKLF	few	TRBV30	NA	TRBJ1-4
ASSEGMGGGYT	NA	TRBV6-1	NA	TRBJ1-2
ASSGREKRDSFFGYT	NA	TRBV9	TRBD1	TRBJ1-2
ASGDRGTGPLH	once	TRBV6-1	TRBD1	TRBJ1-6
ASSYDRDGEQY	NA	TRBV18	TRBD1	TRBJ2-7
ADRDGDTGELF	NA	TRBV12-5	NA	TRBJ2-2
ASSLGSGGSYEQY	NA	TRBV11-2	TRBD2	TRBJ2-7
ASSKGTSGGALETQY	NA	TRBV7-3	TRBD2	TRBJ2-5
ARRDEGRANQPQH	NA	TRBV5-3	NA	TRBJ1-5
ASSPTPGRNEQF	many	TRBV5-8	NA	TRBJ2-1
ASSPGGNEQF	NA	TRBV28	NA	TRBJ2-1
ASRALDRGGSTEAF	once	TRBV11-2	TRBD1	TRBJ1-1
ASSLDGGSNEQF	few	TRBV11-3	NA	TRBJ2-1
ASSPWGLAGFEQF	few	TRBV10-2	TRBD2	TRBJ2-1
ASSLTGPAYEQY	NA	TRBV27	NA	TRBJ2-7
ASSLEWGNTGELF	NA	TRBV5-1	NA	TRBJ2-2